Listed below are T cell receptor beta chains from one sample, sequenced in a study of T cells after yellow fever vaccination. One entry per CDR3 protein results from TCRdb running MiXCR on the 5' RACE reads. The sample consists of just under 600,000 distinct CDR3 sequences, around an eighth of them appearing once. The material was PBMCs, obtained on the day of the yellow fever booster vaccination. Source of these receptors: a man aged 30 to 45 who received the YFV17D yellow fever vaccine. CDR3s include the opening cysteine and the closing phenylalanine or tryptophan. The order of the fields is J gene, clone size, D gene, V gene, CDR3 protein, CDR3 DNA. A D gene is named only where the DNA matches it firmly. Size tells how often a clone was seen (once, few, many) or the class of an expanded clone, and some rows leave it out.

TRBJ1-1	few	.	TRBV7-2	CASSLVAGTAEAFF	TGTGCCAGCAGCTTAGTAGCAGGGACCGCTGAAGCTTTCTTT
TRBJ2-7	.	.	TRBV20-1	CSAEDRRLYEQYF	TGCAGTGCCGAGGACAGACGCCTCTACGAGCAGTACTTC
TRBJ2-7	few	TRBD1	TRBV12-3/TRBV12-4	CASSGGIGQGTYEQYF	TGTGCCAGCAGTGGGGGGATTGGACAGGGTACCTACGAGCAGTACTTC
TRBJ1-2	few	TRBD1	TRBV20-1	CSAGTGFDYGYTF	TGCAGTGCAGGGACAGGATTTGACTATGGCTACACCTTC
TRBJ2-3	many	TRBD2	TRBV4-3	CASSQEPAGVVSDTQYF	TGCGCCAGCAGCCAAGAACCGGCGGGAGTAGTGTCAGATACGCAGTATTTT
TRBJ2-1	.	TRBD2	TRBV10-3	CAIRQGLAEGGTYNEQFF	TGTGCCATCAGGCAGGGACTAGCGGAGGGGGGCACCTACAATGAGCAGTTCTTC
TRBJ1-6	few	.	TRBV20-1	CSARRSDVHNSPLHF	TGCAGTGCTCGGAGATCCGACGTCCATAATTCACCCCTCCACTTT
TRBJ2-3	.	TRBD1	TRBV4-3	CASSPYTGVKDTQYF	TGCGCCAGCAGCCCCTATACAGGGGTAAAGGATACGCAGTATTTT
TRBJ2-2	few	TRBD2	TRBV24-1	CATSDPGLAATGELFF	TGTGCCACCAGTGATCCGGGACTAGCGGCTACCGGGGAGCTGTTTTTT
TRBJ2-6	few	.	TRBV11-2	CASSPRLHSLSSGANVLTF	TGTGCCAGCAGCCCCCGTCTTCACTCCTTGAGCTCTGGGGCCAACGTCCTGACTTTC
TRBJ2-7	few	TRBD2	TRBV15	CATSTPSRSGRNEQYF	TGTGCCACCAGCACCCCCAGTAGGAGCGGGAGAAACGAGCAGTACTTC
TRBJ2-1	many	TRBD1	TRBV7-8	CATQPGQVGNNEQFF	TGTGCCACTCAGCCGGGACAGGTGGGGAATAATGAGCAGTTCTTC
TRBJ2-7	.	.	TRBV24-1	CATSDSRGPQHEQYF	TGTGCCACCAGTGATTCCCGGGGACCTCAGCACGAGCAGTACTTC
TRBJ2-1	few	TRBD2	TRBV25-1	CASRSGRDYNEQFF	TGTGCCAGCAGGAGCGGGAGGGATTACAATGAGCAGTTCTTC
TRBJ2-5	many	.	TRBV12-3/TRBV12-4	CASSRNPGPNQETQYF	TGTGCCAGCAGTCGAAATCCGGGACCGAACCAAGAGACCCAGTACTTC
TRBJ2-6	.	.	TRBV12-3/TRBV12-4	CASREGAGANVLTF	TGTGCCAGTAGGGAAGGTGCTGGGGCCAACGTCCTGACTTTC
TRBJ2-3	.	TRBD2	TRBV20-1	CSATIAAGLAFADTQYF	TGCAGTGCCACTATAGCAGCGGGACTAGCGTTTGCAGATACGCAGTATTTT
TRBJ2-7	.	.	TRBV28	CASSLPLGIAYEQYF	TGTGCCAGCAGTTTACCTCTCGGGATTGCCTACGAGCAGTACTTC
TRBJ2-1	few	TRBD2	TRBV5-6	CASSLAGWGTNEQFF	TGTGCCAGCAGTTTAGCGGGATGGGGGACGAATGAGCAGTTCTTC
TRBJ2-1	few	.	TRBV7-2	CASSPLVLSGEQFF	TGTGCCAGCAGCCCCCTCGTGCTGTCAGGGGAGCAGTTCTTC
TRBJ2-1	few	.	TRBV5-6	CASSAYRESSYNEQFF	TGTGCCAGCAGCGCCTACCGGGAGAGCTCCTACAATGAGCAGTTCTTC
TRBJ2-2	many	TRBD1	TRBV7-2	CASSGDRVRSGELFF	TGTGCCAGCAGCGGAGACAGGGTTCGGTCCGGGGAGCTGTTTTTT
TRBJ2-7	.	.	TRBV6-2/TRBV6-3	CASSYPSGPITGEQYF	TGTGCCAGCAGTTACCCCTCGGGACCCATAACGGGGGAGCAGTACTTC
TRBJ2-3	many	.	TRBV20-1	CSARGLSTDTQYF	TGCAGTGCTAGGGGACTGTCCACAGATACGCAGTATTTT
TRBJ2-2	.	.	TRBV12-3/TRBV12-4	CASSLNRRTGELFF	TGTGCCAGCAGTTTAAATCGGCGGACCGGGGAGCTGTTTTTT
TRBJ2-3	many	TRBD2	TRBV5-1	CASSSGSGSRLSTDTQYF	TGCGCCAGCAGCTCGGGTAGCGGGAGTCGGTTGAGCACAGATACGCAGTATTTT
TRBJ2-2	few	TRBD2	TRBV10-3	CAIREGLAGGHGELFF	TGTGCCATCAGGGAGGGACTAGCGGGAGGACACGGGGAGCTGTTTTTT
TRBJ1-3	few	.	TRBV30	CAWTQGNGNTIYF	TGTGCCTGGACTCAGGGGAACGGAAACACCATATATTTT
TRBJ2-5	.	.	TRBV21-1	CASSTTRTGLETQYF	TGTGCCAGCAGCACCACACGGACAGGGTTGGAGACCCAGTACTTC
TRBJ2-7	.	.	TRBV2	CASSSTWGYEQYF	TGTGCCAGCAGTTCCACCTGGGGTTACGAGCAGTACTTC
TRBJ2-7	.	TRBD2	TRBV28	CAGAGGRNRNEQYF	TGTGCCGGGGCGGGCGGGAGAAATCGGAACGAGCAGTACTTC
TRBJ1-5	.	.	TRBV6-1	CASGASYSNQPQHF	TGTGCCAGCGGGGCTTCCTATAGCAATCAGCCCCAGCATTTT
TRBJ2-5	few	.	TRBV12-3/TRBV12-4	CASTPGGRVETQYF	TGTGCCAGCACCCCCGGGGGCAGGGTGGAGACCCAGTACTTC
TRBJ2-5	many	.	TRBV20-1	CSARGPAWGETQYF	TGCAGTGCTAGAGGGCCAGCCTGGGGAGAGACCCAGTACTTC
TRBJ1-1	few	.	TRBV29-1	CSVESQLNTEAFF	TGCAGCGTTGAAAGTCAGTTGAACACTGAAGCTTTCTTT
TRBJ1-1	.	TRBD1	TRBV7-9	CASSPTTGAATEAFF	TGTGCCAGCAGCCCGACGACAGGGGCTGCCACTGAAGCTTTCTTT
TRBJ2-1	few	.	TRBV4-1	CASSQDQRIPYNEQFF	TGCGCCAGCAGCCAAGATCAGCGAATCCCCTACAATGAGCAGTTCTTC
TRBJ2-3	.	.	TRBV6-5	CASSYGVGEADTQYF	TGTGCCAGCAGTTACGGTGTGGGAGAGGCAGATACGCAGTATTTT
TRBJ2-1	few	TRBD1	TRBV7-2	CASSKQQGAKLNEQFF	TGTGCCAGCAGTAAACAACAGGGGGCGAAGCTTAATGAGCAGTTCTTC
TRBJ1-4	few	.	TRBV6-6	CATRRTAEKLFF	TGTGCAACTCGTAGGACAGCAGAAAAACTGTTTTTT
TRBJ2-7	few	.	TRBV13	CASSLGPSREQYF	TGTGCCAGCAGCTTAGGACCCTCTCGGGAGCAGTACTTC
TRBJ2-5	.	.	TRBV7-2	CASSLTNQETQYF	TGTGCCAGCAGCTTGACAAATCAAGAGACCCAGTACTTC
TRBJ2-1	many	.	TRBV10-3	CAISESGGSGGPQFF	TGTGCCATCAGTGAGTCGGGCGGGTCTGGTGGGCCGCAGTTCTTC
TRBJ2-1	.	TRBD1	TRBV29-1	CSVPGTGVYNEQFF	TGCAGCGTCCCCGGGACAGGGGTCTACAATGAGCAGTTCTTC
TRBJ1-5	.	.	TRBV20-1	CSAMTLVGEHF	TGCAGTGCTATGACATTAGTTGGGGAGCATTTT
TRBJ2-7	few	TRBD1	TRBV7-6	CASSGRAGDRSYEQYF	TGTGCCAGCAGCGGAAGGGCCGGGGACAGATCCTACGAGCAGTACTTC
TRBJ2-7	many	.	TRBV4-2	CASSPTWDGSYEQYF	TGTGCCAGCAGCCCCACGTGGGATGGGTCCTACGAGCAGTACTTC
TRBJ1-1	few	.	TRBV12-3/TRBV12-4	CASSFGGPDTEAFF	TGTGCCAGCAGTTTTGGCGGGCCGGACACTGAAGCTTTCTTT
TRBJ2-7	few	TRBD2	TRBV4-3	CASSQEAGVPYEQYF	TGCGCCAGCAGCCAAGAAGCGGGAGTCCCCTACGAGCAGTACTTC
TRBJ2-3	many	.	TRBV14	CASSPPWDIDSTDTQYF	TGTGCCAGCAGCCCCCCCTGGGACATTGATAGCACAGATACGCAGTATTTT
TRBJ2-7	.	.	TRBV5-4	CASSTKGGVYEQYF	TGTGCCAGCAGCACAAAAGGTGGGGTTTACGAGCAGTACTTC
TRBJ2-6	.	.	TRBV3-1	CASSQAGAGANVLTF	TGTGCCAGCAGCCAAGCTGGAGCCGGGGCCAACGTCCTGACTTTC
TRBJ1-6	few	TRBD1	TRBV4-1	CASSQTAGGSSPLHF	TGCGCCAGCAGCCAGACCGCAGGGGGCTCCTCACCCCTCCACTTT
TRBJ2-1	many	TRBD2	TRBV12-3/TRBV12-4	CASRTPGTSINEQFF	TGTGCCAGCAGAACCCCCGGGACTAGTATTAATGAGCAGTTCTTC
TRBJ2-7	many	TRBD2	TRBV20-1	CSARWRASGYEQYF	TGCAGTGCTAGATGGCGGGCTAGCGGGTACGAGCAGTACTTC
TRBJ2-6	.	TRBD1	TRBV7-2	CASSRDRVSGANVLTF	TGTGCCAGCAGCCGGGACAGGGTATCTGGGGCCAACGTCCTGACTTTC
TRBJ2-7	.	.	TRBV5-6	CASSFLDKSYEQYF	TGTGCCAGCAGCTTTTTGGACAAATCATACGAGCAGTACTTC
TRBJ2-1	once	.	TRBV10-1	CASSTGLGDEQFF	TGCGCCAGCAGTACCGGACTGGGGGATGAGCAGTTCTTC
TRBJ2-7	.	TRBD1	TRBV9	CASSVGTGVYEQYF	TGTGCCAGCAGCGTCGGGACAGGGGTCTACGAGCAGTACTTC
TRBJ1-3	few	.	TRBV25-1	CASSASSGATGNTIYF	TGTGCCAGCAGTGCCTCTTCAGGGGCGACTGGAAACACCATATATTTT